This T cell receptor (beta chain) is from a study of blood T cell repertoires in COVID-19. Original methodology: Reference gene primer amplification gave nucleated cell count estimates. Assay: immunoSEQ multiplex PCR; the TCRdb copy retains only in-frame clones and omits some. The V and J calls and clone size are taken from that table; D and trimming were inferred from the DNA. Of under 85,000 clones listed, about three quarters are singletons. This receptor was taken from a human donor in a cohort sampled during active COVID-19. Sequencing input: peripheral blood.

In nucleotides, the CDR3 is TGCAGTGCTAGAAGTCGAGGTCCCCAGCATTTT. Translated: CSARSRGPQHF. The V and J genes are TRBV20-1 and TRBJ1-5; D uncertain. The CDR3 consists of 11 residues. Trimming took 2 bases from V and 10 from J, leaving 9 bases between them. Germline CDR1 DFQATT, CDR2 SNEGSKA (reference sequence).